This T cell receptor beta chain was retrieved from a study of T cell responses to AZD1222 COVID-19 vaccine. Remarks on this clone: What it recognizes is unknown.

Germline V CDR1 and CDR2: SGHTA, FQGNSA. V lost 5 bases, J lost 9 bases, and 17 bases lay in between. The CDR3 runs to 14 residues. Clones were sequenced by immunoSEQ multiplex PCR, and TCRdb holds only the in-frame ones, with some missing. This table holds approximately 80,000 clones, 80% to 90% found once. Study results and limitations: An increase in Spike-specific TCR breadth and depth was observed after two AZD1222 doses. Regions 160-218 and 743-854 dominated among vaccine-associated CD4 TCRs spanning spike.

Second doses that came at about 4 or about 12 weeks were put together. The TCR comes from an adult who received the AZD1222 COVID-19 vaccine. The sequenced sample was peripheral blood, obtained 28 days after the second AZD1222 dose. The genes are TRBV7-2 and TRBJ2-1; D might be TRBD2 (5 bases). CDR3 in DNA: TGTGCCAGCAGCCCTCAGGCCGGGATGGGTGAGCAGTTCTTC. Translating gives CASSPQAGMGEQFF.